This TCR beta chain was observed in a study of blood T cell repertoires in COVID-19. Study-wide context: Whether acute or convalescent, the COVID-19 samples came from the United States, Italy and Spain.

Authors' processing steps: Amplification with reference gene primers provided the estimates of nucleated cell counts. Assay: immunoSEQ multiplex PCR; the TCRdb copy retains only in-frame clones and omits some. V and J calls and clone size come straight from that table; D and trimming were deduced from the DNA. The sample lists under 200,000 clones, more than 75% occurring once. This clone showed up just once. The CDR3 spans 15 residues. Germline CDR1 reads MDHEN; CDR2 reads SYDVKM. The V end lost 2 bases, the J end lost 6 bases, and 17 bases lay between the germline ends. The chain joins TRBV28 to TRBJ2-7; possibly TRBD1 for D (5 bases). What was sequenced was peripheral blood. The receptor was isolated from a man aged 40-50 years with active or convalescent COVID-19. The CDR3: CASSLPIPTGIEQYF. The DNA for the CDR3 is TGTGCCAGCAGTTTACCCATCCCTACAGGTATCGAGCAGTACTTC.